Shown below are 3 T cell receptor beta chains from a single sample sequenced in a study of CD8 T cells in Susac syndrome. Random hexamers were used to reverse transcribe the RNA input (0.5 to 1 ug). TCRdb ran MiXCR on the immunoSEQ multiplex PCR reads and lists one entry per CDR3 protein. The sample records about 200,000 distinct CDR3 sequences, 95% being singletons. Sample: CD4+ T cells from PBMCs. These TCRs come from a human donor with multiple sclerosis.

The genes are TRBV18 and TRBJ1-2; 8 bases map to TRBD1. Germline CDR1 is KGHSH and CDR2 is LQKENI. Losses at the gene ends were 3 bases for V and 0 bases for J; bases not matched to a gene: 0. The CDR3 has 14 amino acids. The CDR3 DNA is TGTGCCAGCTCACCGGGACAGGCTAACTATGGCTACACCTTC. Its protein product is CASSPGQANYGYTF.

V and J are TRBV30 and TRBJ2-5, with 7 nucleotides matching TRBD1. This CDR3 spans 13 amino acids. With V trimmed by 1 base and J by 3 bases, 2 bases remained unmatched. Germline CDR1 and CDR2: GTSNPN and SVGIG (reference sequence). CDR3 in DNA: TGTGCCTGGAGTGCCGGACAGGAAGAGACCCAGTACTTC. It translates to CAWSAGQEETQYF.

This clonotype has only a few counts. CDR3 protein: CASSQQSNQPQHF. CDR3 bases: TGTGCCAGCAGCCAGCAAAGCAATCAGCCCCAGCATTTT. The rearrangement joins TRBV4-2 to TRBJ1-5, with D unresolved. CDR1 is LGHNA and CDR2 is YNFKEQ in the germline V gene. The CDR3 consists of 13 residues. V was clipped by 3 bases and J by 1 base, with 4 bases between them.